Each of the 26 T cell receptor beta chains below was sequenced from the same sample in a study of CD8 T cells in ankylosing spondylitis (dated by TCRdb to the late 2010s). Results the study describes overall, beyond this receptor: Blood from ankylosing spondylitis patients appeared to be characterized by a TCR beta motif composed of about eight highly homologous amino acid variants.

Receptors were amplified or captured by 5' RACE. TCRdb records Illumina HiSeq 2500 as the sequencer. Starting from the raw public reads, TCRdb applied fastp trimming at Q25, assembled clones with MiXCR and retained in-frame beta chains. Duplicate CDR3 protein sequences are folded into a single record with the most common DNA and genes. This sample comprises more than 600,000 distinct CDR3 sequences, under 20% of them detected only once. 15% to 20% of the sample lies in the top ten. What these receptors recognize is not known. The specimen sequenced was blood, either unsorted or a sorted T cell fraction (not recorded which). All receptors come from a male donor with ankylosing spondylitis.

This clonotype was counted ten times or more. V is TRBV29-1 and J is TRBJ2-3; TRBD2 matches 14 bases. The V gene's germline CDR1 is SQVTM and CDR2 ANQGSEA. The CDR3 covers 14 residues. The J segment lost 8 bases and the V segment lost 4 bases, leaving 5 bases of the junction unmatched. The CDR3, as DNA: TGCAGCGTTGGACTAGCGGGGGGGCCTGGTACGCAGTATTTT. Protein product: CSVGLAGGPGTQYF.

This clonotype was seen more than once but under ten times. The chain recombines TRBV12-3 or TRBV12-4 with TRBJ2-7; 9 bases fit TRBD1. CDR3 size: 14 residues. Trimming at V came to 6 bases and at J to 4 bases, leaving 7 bases not matched to a gene. CDR3: CASSRGQGKYEQYF. CDR3 DNA sequence: TGTGCCAGCAGCCGCGGACAGGGGAAGTACGAGCAGTACTTC.

In its sample, this clonotype was seen a few times. J is TRBJ1-2 and V is TRBV5-1; TRBD1 might be the D (6 bases). This CDR3 is built from 13 residues. Germline V CDR1 and CDR2: SGHRS, YFSETQ. V was shortened by 5 bases and J by 3 bases, with 11 bases between the two germline ends. The CDR3 DNA reads TGCGCCAGCAGTGTGGACAGATACTATGGCTACACCTTC. Translation: CASSVDRYYGYTF.

CDR3: CSVSRGGETQYF. Here the CDR3 DNA reads TGCAGTGTTTCCAGGGGAGGGGAGACCCAGTACTTC. The chain recombines TRBV20-1 with TRBJ2-5; a weak D match, TRBD2 (7 bases). Trimming removed 7 bases from V and 5 bases from J, with 14 bases in between. The CDR3 has 12 amino acids. Germline CDR1 reads DFQATT; CDR2 reads SNEGSKA (reference sequence).

V is TRBV5-1 and J is TRBJ1-4; TRBD1 matches at 7 bases. CDR1 is SGHRS and CDR2 is YFSETQ in the germline V gene. The ends lost 5 bases at V and 7 bases at J; junction bases unmatched: 11. The CDR3 has 15 residues. The chain's CDR3 is CASSTAQGPGEKLFF. CDR3 coding DNA: TGCGCCAGCAGTACCGCACAGGGGCCGGGTGAAAAACTGTTTTTT.

V gene TRBV6-5 combines with J gene TRBJ2-1; 7 bases align to TRBD2. V trimming: 2 bases; J trimming: 9 bases; junction bases outside the gene matches: 10. This CDR3 has 15 amino acids. CDR1 is MNHEY and CDR2 is SVGAGI in the germline V gene. The CDR3 DNA sequence: TGTGCCAGCAGTTACAGGCTAGCGGAGGGGAGTGAGCAGTTCTTC. It codes for CASSYRLAEGSEQFF.

The table lists this clonotype with a few counts. The gene calls are TRBV11-2 and TRBJ2-1; 8 positions match TRBD2. The germline V gene has CDR1 SGHAT and CDR2 FQNNGV. This CDR3 has 18 amino acids. The V gene end was trimmed by 3 bases and the J gene end by 5 bases; junction bases not matched to a gene: 15. The CDR3 DNA sequence: TGTGCCAGCAGCTTCCCCACTTATTTCCGGGGGGGAGACAATGAGCAGTTCTTC. This sequence encodes CASSFPTYFRGGDNEQFF.

This sequence joins TRBV4-2 and TRBJ2-1; TRBD2 matches at 7 bases. There are 15 residues in the CDR3. Per the germline V gene, CDR1 is LGHNA and CDR2 is YNFKEQ. V shed 5 bases and J 7 bases; nucleotides not matched to a gene: 11. Here the CDR3 reads CASSSRRRERNEQFF. In DNA, the CDR3 is TGTGCCAGCAGCTCCCGTAGGCGGGAGAGGAATGAGCAGTTCTTC.

V gene TRBV12-3 or TRBV12-4 combines with J gene TRBJ2-5, with D possibly TRBD2 on 5 matching bases. The CDR3 extends over 13 amino acids. The ends were cut back, 1 base at V and 7 bases at J, with 10 bases in the middle. CDR3 nucleotide sequence: TGTGCCAGCAGTTTAGGGGAGTTGGGGACCCAGTACTTC. Amino acids: CASSLGELGTQYF.

This clonotype was observed a single time. The chain is built from TRBV20-1 and TRBJ2-3; D might be TRBD2 (7 bases). CDR1 is DFQATT and CDR2 is SNEGSKA in the germline V gene (reference sequence). With 6 bases removed from V and 3 bases from J, the gap between germline ends came to 19 bases. This CDR3 has 15 amino acids. As DNA, the CDR3 is TGCAGTGCCGGCGCTGGCGGGGGCAAAACAGATACGCAGTATTTT. It specifies CSAGAGGGKTDTQYF.

The sample holds a few counts of this clonotype. This chain links TRBV4-3 with TRBJ1-2; D uncertain. The CDR3 runs to 13 residues. The ends were cut back, 4 bases at V and 5 bases at J, with 11 bases in the middle. CDR1 is LGHNA and CDR2 is YSLEER in the germline V gene. CDR3 coding DNA: TGCGCCAGCAGCCGATCCACCGGGTATGGCTACACCTTC. Its translation: CASSRSTGYGYTF.

The rearrangement links TRBV6-1 to TRBJ1-3; no firm D call. The V end was cut by 6 bases, the J end by 0 bases, with 9 bases between. This CDR3 is built from 14 residues. Looked up from germline, CDR1 is MNHNS and CDR2 is SASEGT. DNA for the CDR3: TGTGCCAGCAGAGCTGAGAGCTCTGGAAACACCATATATTTT. This gives the protein CASRAESSGNTIYF.

V usage is TRBV3-1 and J usage is TRBJ1-6, with no clear D. Trimming stripped 0 bases from V and 10 bases from J, with 7 bases between. The CDR3 consists of 13 residues. Germline lookup yields CDR1 LGHDT and CDR2 YNNKEL (reference sequence). This CDR3 reads CASSQDGDSPLHF. CDR3 DNA: TGTGCCAGCAGCCAAGATGGTGACTCACCCCTCCACTTT.

This clonotype was counted a single time. A read error may be the cause here, since a much bigger clone is one base away. V is TRBV5-1 and J is TRBJ1-4; D is perhaps TRBD1 (6 bases). Germline assignment: CDR1 SGHRS and CDR2 YFSETQ. This CDR3 has 14 residues. This chain's CDR3 is CASGRGGTNEKLLF. CDR3 coding DNA: TGCGCCAGCGGAAGGGGGGGGACTAATGAAAAACTGTTATTT. The variable domain in full, with the rest retrieved from reference TRBV5-1 and TRBJ1-4, is KAGVTQTPRYLIKTRGQQVTLSCSPISGHRSVSWYQQTPGQGLQFLFEYFSETQRNKGNFPGRFSGRQFSNSRSEMNVSTLELGDSALYLCASGRGGTNEKLLFGSGTQLSVL.

The chain links TRBV6-2 or TRBV6-3 to TRBJ2-1, with D perhaps TRBD1 (6 bases). Germline V lookup: CDR1 MNHEY, CDR2 SVGEGT. The CDR3 runs 13 residues. Trimming removed 7 bases at V and 4 bases at J, with 11 bases between. The DNA of the CDR3 is TGTGCCAGCACGAGACAGGTTTACAATGAGCAGTTCTTC. It specifies CASTRQVYNEQFF.

The rearrangement links TRBV6-1 to TRBJ1-5, with 8 bases lining up with TRBD1. There are 15 residues in the CDR3. The ends lost 3 bases at V and 2 bases at J; junction bases unmatched: 3. Germline CDR1 is MNHNS and CDR2 is SASEGT. The CDR3 DNA is TGTGCCAGCAGTGATACAGGGGGTGGCAATCAGCCCCAGCATTTT. Translating it yields CASSDTGGGNQPQHF.

This clonotype was recorded a few times. This chain connects TRBV28 to TRBJ1-5, with 10 nucleotides matching TRBD1. The trim removed 6 bases at V and 4 bases at J, leaving 3 bases unmatched. The germline gives CDR1 MDHEN, CDR2 SYDVKM. The CDR3 is 14 residues long. The CDR3 sequence: CASRRQGANQPQHF. The CDR3 coding sequence is TGTGCCAGCAGACGACAGGGGGCGAATCAGCCCCAGCATTTT.

The V call is TRBV3-1, the J call TRBJ2-1, with D tentatively TRBD2 (6 bases). The CDR3 runs 16 residues. V was clipped by 0 bases and J by 0 bases, with 9 bases between them. In germline, CDR1 is LGHDT, CDR2 YNNKEL (reference sequence). CDR3 sequence (DNA): TGTGCCAGCAGCCAAGATTTCGGGAGCTCCTACAATGAGCAGTTCTTC. It is translated as CASSQDFGSSYNEQFF.

Note on this clonotype: Since a much larger clone is just one base distant, this may be a read error. V gene TRBV10-3 combines with J gene TRBJ2-4, with TRBD2 as a possible D gene (6 bases). Germline V gene lookup returns CDR1 ENHRY and CDR2 SYGVKD. Between the trimmed V and J ends, which lost 3 bases and 9 bases, there was a span of 12 bases. The length of the CDR3 is 13 residues. DNA of the CDR3: TGTGCCATCAGTGATGCCATGGGGGGCATTCAGTACTTC. Translating it yields CAISDAMGGIQYF.

This clonotype has only a few counts. The chain links TRBV15 to TRBJ2-1; perhaps TRBD2 as D (5 bases). CDR1 is LNHNV, CDR2 YYDKDF, per germline (reference sequence). CDR3 length: 15 amino acids. V dropped 5 bases and J dropped 2 bases, with 13 bases sitting between them. The CDR3 DNA sequence: TGTGCCACCAGCCCCCGGGGAAGCGCCTACAATGAGCAGTTCTTC. It is translated as CATSPRGSAYNEQFF.

The chain links TRBV9 to TRBJ2-1; no clear D. CDR1 is SGDLS, CDR2 YYNGEE, per germline. The CDR3 runs to 15 residues. V was cut by 0 bases and J by 7 bases, with 14 bases left in between. The CDR3 DNA is TGTGCCAGCAGCGTAGAACGACTTCCCGCTAATGAGCAGTTCTTC. Translating it yields CASSVERLPANEQFF.

This clonotype showed up just a few times. J is TRBJ2-3 and V is TRBV5-1; D unresolved. The CDR3 length is 15 residues. With 0 bases removed from V and 2 bases from J, the gap between germline ends came to 10 bases. Germline V gives CDR1 SGHRS, CDR2 YFSETQ. The CDR3 DNA reads TGCGCCAGCAGCTTGGCCTTGCGGACCACAGATACGCAGTATTTT. This gives the protein CASSLALRTTDTQYF.

The chain links TRBV20-1 to TRBJ2-7; 11 positions match TRBD2. The ends lost 4 bases at V and 4 bases at J; junction bases unmatched: 6. The CDR3 runs 14 residues. Germline CDR1 and CDR2: DFQATT and SNEGSKA (reference sequence). The CDR3 is CSATTGTSGYEQYF. The DNA for the CDR3 is TGCAGTGCTACCACCGGGACTAGCGGATACGAGCAGTACTTC.

The chain links TRBV2 to TRBJ2-5; 10 bases match TRBD2. Per the germline V gene, CDR1 is SNHLY and CDR2 is FYNNEI. The CDR3 loop spans 15 amino acids. The V gene end was trimmed by 6 bases and the J gene end by 2 bases; junction bases not matched to a gene: 6. CDR3 coding DNA: TGTGCCAGCAGCGCGACTAGCGGGCGACAAGAGACCCAGTACTTC. It yields the protein CASSATSGRQETQYF.

This clonotype appeared a few times. V is TRBV27 and J is TRBJ2-1; TRBD1 is a possible D gene (6 bases). The CDR3 is 17 residues long. CDR1 is MNHEY, CDR2 SMNVEV, per germline (reference sequence). Deletions cut 2 bases from V and 1 base from J, with 15 bases between. As DNA, the CDR3 is TGTGCCAGCAGTTTACGTCCAGACAGGTCGTCCTACAATGAGCAGTTCTTC. Translation: CASSLRPDRSSYNEQFF.

In its sample, this clonotype was seen a few times. V is TRBV2 and J is TRBJ1-1; 9 nucleotides agree with TRBD1. V gave up 1 base and J gave up 5 bases; unmatched junction bases: 5. CDR3 length: 15 amino acids. Germline assignment: CDR1 SNHLY and CDR2 FYNNEI. The CDR3 loop is CASSEETGGWTEAFF. DNA for the CDR3: TGTGCCAGCAGTGAAGAGACAGGGGGATGGACTGAAGCTTTCTTT.